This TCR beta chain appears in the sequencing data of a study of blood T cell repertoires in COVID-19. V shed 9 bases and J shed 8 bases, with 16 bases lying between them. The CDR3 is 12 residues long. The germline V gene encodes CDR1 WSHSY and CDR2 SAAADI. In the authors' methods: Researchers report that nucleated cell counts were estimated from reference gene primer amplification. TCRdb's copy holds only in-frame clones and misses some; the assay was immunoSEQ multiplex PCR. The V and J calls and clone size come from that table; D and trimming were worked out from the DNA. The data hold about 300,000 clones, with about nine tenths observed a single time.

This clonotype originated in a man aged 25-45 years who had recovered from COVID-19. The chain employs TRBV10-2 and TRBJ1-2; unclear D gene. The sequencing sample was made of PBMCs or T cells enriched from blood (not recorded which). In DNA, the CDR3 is TGCGCCAGTTTTTCTTTCACGGAGGGCTACACCTTC. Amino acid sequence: CASFSFTEGYTF.